The TCR beta chain described here comes from a study of beta chain features in type 1 diabetes. Across the study: All samples combined gave about 100 million sorted cells for examination.

Of note for this clone: Its target is not known.

General study points: All four CD4+ subsets from Type 1 diabetes patients carried moderately but significantly shorter TCRB CDR3s.

This CDR3 contains 16 residues. V shed 5 bases and J shed 4 bases, with 15 bases lying between them. Germline values: CDR1 LGHNA, CDR2 YSLEER. Reverse transcription of all isolated RNA meant that expressed TCRB transcripts were sequenced. Clones were read by immunoSEQ multiplex PCR, and TCRdb kept only the in-frame ones, dropping some. The table has some 370,000 clones, over 8.5% seen once. This receptor was taken from a man aged 30 to 45 with type 1 diabetes. The specimen sequenced was central memory CD4+ T cells from blood. The V and J genes are TRBV4-3 and TRBJ2-6, with D possibly called TRBD1 or TRBD2 (5 bases each). CDR3 protein: CASSSRRGVGANVLTF. CDR3 DNA: TGCGCCAGCAGCTCAAGAAGAGGGGTCGGGGCCAACGTCCTGACTTTC.